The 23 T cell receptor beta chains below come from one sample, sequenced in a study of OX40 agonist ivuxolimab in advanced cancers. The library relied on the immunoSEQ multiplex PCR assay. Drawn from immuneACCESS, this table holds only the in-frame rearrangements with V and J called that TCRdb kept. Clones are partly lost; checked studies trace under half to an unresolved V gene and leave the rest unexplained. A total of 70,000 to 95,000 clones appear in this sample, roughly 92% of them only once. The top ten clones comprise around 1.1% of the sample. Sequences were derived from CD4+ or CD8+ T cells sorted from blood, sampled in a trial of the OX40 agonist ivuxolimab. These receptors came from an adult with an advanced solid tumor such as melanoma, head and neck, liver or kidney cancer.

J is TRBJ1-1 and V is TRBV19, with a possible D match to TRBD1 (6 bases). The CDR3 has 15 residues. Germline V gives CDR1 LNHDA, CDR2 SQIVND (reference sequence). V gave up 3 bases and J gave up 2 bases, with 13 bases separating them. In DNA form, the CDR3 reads TGTGCCAGTAGTATCCCACCGGGGGCAAACACTGAAGCTTTCTTT. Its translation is CASSIPPGANTEAFF.

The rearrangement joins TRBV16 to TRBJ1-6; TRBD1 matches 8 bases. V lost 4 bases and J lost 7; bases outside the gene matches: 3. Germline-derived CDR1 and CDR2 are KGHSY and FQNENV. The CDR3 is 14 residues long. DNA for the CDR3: TGTGCCAGCAGCCCTGGGACAGGAAATTCACCCCTCCACTTT. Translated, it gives CASSPGTGNSPLHF. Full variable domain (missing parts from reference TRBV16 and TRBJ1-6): GEEVAQTPKHLVRGEGQKAKLYCAPIKGHSYVFWYQQVLKNEFKFLISFQNENVFDETGMPKERFSAKCLPNSPCSLEIQATKLEDSAVYFCASSPGTGNSPLHFGNGTRLTVT.

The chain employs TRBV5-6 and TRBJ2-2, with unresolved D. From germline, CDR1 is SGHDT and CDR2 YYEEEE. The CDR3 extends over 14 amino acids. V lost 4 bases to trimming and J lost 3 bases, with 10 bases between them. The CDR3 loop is CASSPVFDTGELFF. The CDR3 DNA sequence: TGTGCCAGCAGCCCCGTCTTTGACACCGGGGAGCTGTTTTTT.

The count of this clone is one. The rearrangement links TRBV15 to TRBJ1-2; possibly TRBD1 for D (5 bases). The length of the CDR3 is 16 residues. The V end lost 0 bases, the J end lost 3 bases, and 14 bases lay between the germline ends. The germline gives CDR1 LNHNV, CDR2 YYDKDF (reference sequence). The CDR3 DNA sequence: TGTGCCACCAGCAGAGATCTGGCAGGGATCGACTATGGCTACACCTTC. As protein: CATSRDLAGIDYGYTF.

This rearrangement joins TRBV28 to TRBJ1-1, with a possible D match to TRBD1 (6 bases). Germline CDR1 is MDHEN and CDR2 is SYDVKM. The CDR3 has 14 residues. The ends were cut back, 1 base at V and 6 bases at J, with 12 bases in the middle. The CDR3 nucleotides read TGTGCCAGCAGTTTATCCCTTCGGACAGCTGAAGCTTTCTTT. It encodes CASSLSLRTAEAFF. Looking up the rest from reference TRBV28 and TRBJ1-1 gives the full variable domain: DVKVTQSSRYLVKRTGEKVFLECVQDMDHENMFWYRQDPGLGLRLIYFSYDVKMKEKGDIPEGYSVSREKKERFSLILESASTNQTSMYLCASSLSLRTAEAFFGQGTRLTVV.

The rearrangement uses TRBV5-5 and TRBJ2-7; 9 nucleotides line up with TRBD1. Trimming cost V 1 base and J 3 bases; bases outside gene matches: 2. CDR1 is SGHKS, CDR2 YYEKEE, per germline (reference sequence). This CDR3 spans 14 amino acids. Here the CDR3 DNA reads TGTGCCAGCAGCTTGCGGGACAGGGACTACGAGCAGTACTTC. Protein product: CASSLRDRDYEQYF.

CDR3 amino acids: CAWSGTANTGELFF. The CDR3, as DNA: TGTGCCTGGTCCGGGACGGCTAACACCGGGGAGCTGTTTTTT. The V gene is TRBV30, the J gene TRBJ2-2; D may be TRBD1 or TRBD2 (5 bases each). Germline loops: CDR1 GTSNPN, CDR2 SVGIG (reference sequence). This CDR3 has 14 amino acids. Between the trimmed V and J ends, which lost 5 bases and 2 bases, there was a span of 12 bases.

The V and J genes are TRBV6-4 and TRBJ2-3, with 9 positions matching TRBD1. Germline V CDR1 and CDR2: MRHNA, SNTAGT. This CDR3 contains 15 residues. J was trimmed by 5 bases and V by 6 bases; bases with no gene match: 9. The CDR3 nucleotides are TGTGCCAGCAGAGAGGACAGGGGATTAGGAGATACGCAGTATTTT. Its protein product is CASREDRGLGDTQYF.

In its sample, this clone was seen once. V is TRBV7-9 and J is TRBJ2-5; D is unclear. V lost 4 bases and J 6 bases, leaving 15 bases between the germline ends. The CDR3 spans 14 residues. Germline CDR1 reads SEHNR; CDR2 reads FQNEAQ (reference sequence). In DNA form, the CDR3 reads TGTGCCAGCAGCTCCCCGTGGAGCAGGCAGACCCAGTACTTC. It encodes CASSSPWSRQTQYF.

The chain's CDR3 is CASKGGRVSYNEQFF. As DNA, the CDR3 is TGTGCCAGCAAGGGCGGGAGGGTTTCCTACAATGAGCAGTTCTTC. The chain links TRBV27 to TRBJ2-1; 9 bases agree with TRBD2. There are 15 residues in the CDR3. Germline CDR1 is MNHEY and CDR2 is SMNVEV (reference sequence). V lost 7 bases and J lost 1; bases outside the gene matches: 5.

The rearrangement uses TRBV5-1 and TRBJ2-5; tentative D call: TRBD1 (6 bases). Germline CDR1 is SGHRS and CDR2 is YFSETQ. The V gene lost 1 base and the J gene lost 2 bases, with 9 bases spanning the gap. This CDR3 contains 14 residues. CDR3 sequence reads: CASSLHGQQETQYF. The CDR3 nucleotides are TGCGCCAGCAGCTTGCATGGACAGCAAGAGACCCAGTACTTC.

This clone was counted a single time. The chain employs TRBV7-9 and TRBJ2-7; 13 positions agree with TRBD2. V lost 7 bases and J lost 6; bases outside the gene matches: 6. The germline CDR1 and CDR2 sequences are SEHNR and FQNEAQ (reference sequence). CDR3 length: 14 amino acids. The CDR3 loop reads CASIRTSGSGEQYF. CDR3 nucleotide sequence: TGTGCCAGCATCCGGACTAGCGGGAGTGGCGAGCAGTACTTC.

CDR3 bases: TGTGCCAGTAGTTCCGGGACTAGCAAAGAGACCCAGTACTTC. This encodes CASSSGTSKETQYF. The chain couples TRBV19 to TRBJ2-5, with 9 bases aligning to TRBD2. CDR1 is LNHDA, CDR2 SQIVND, per germline (reference sequence). Trimming removed 5 bases from V and 3 bases from J; junction bases left unmatched: 4. The CDR3 totals 14 residues.

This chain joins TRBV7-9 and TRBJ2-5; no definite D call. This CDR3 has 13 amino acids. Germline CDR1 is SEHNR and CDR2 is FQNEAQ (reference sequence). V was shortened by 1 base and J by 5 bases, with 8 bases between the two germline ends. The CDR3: CASSLVIGETQYF. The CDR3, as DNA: TGTGCCAGCAGCTTAGTTATAGGGGAGACCCAGTACTTC.

This CDR3 is CASTTMTGVKETQYF. The CDR3 DNA follows: TGTGCCAGCACCACCATGACAGGGGTTAAAGAGACCCAGTACTTC. The chain links TRBV28 to TRBJ2-5; 8 bases are a match to TRBD1. V dropped 7 bases and J dropped 3; count of bases not matched to a gene: 10. Germline loops: CDR1 MDHEN, CDR2 SYDVKM. The CDR3 runs 15 residues.

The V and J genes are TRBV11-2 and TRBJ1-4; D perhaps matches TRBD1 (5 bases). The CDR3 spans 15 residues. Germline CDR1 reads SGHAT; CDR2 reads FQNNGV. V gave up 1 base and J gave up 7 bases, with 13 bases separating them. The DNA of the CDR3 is TGTGCCAGCAGCTTAGTGCTGGGGCTAGGTGAAAAACTGTTTTTT. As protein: CASSLVLGLGEKLFF.

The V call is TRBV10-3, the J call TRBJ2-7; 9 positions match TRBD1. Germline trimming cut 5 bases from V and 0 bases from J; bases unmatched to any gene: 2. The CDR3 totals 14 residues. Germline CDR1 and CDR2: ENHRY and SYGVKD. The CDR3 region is CAISTGQGSYEQYF. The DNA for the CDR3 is TGTGCCATCAGTACGGGACAGGGCTCCTACGAGCAGTACTTC.

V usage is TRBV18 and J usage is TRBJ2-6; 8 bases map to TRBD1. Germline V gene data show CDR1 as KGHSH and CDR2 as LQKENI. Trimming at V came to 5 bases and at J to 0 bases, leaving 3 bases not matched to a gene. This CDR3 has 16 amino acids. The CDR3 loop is CASSSDRVSGANVLTF. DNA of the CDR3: TGTGCCAGCTCATCGGACAGGGTCTCTGGGGCCAACGTCCTGACTTTC.

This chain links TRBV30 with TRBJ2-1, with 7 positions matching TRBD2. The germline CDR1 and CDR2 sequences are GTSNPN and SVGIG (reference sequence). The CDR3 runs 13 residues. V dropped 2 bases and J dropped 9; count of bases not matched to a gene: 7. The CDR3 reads CAWSRIAGTEQFF. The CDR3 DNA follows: TGTGCCTGGAGTCGGATAGCGGGCACTGAGCAGTTCTTC.

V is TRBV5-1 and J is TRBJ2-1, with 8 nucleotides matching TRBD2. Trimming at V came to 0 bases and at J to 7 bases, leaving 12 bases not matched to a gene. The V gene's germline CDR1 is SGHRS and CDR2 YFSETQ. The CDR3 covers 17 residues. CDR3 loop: CASSLVSFREGRNEQFF. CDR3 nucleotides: TGCGCCAGCAGCTTGGTTTCCTTCCGGGAGGGCAGGAATGAGCAGTTCTTC. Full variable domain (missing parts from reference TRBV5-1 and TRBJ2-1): KAGVTQTPRYLIKTRGQQVTLSCSPISGHRSVSWYQQTPGQGLQFLFEYFSETQRNKGNFPGRFSGRQFSNSRSEMNVSTLELGDSALYLCASSLVSFREGRNEQFFGPGTRLTVL.

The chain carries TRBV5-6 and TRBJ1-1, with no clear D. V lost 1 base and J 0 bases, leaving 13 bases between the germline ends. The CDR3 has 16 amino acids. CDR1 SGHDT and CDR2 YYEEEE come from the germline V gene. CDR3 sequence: CASSLFQAVLNTEAFF. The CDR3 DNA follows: TGTGCCAGCAGCTTGTTCCAGGCCGTCTTGAACACTGAAGCTTTCTTT.

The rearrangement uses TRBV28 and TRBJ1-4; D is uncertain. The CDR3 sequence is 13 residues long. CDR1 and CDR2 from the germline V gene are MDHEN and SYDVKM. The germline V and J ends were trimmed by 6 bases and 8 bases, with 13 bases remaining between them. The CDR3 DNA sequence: TGTGCCAGCAGCCTAGGAAGAGCCGAAAAACTGTTTTTT. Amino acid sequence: CASSLGRAEKLFF.

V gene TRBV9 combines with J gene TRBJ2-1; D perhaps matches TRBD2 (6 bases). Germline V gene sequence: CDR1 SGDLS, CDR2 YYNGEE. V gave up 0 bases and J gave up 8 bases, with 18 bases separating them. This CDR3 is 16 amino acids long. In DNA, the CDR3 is TGTGCCAGCAGCGTAGGCGGGACTCGGTTAGGAGATGAGCAGTTCTTC. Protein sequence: CASSVGGTRLGDEQFF.